Listed below are T cell receptor beta chains from one sample, sequenced in a study of radiotherapy plus CTLA-4 blockade in lung cancer. TCRdb's table, derived via immunoSEQ multiplex PCR, lists solely in-frame clones and lacks some. The repertoire includes more than 40,000 clones, 88% of them detected once, and 7.8% sits in the top ten. This specimen was peripheral blood, taken from a patient treated with radiotherapy plus ipilimumab. Source of these receptors: a human donor with non-small cell lung cancer whose response to radiotherapy plus ipilimumab could not be evaluated. The CDR3 runs from the conserved cysteine through the conserved F or W. A D gene is named only where the DNA matches it firmly. Rows may omit the clone size; those that give it use once, few, many or a size class.

j_gene: TRBJ1-1; abundance: .; v_gene: TRBV9; d_gene: .; CDR3nt: TGTGCCAGCAGCGTAGAAGCTAGCGCTGAAGCTTTCTTT; CDR3aa: CASSVEASAEAFF
j_gene: TRBJ1-2; abundance: .; v_gene: TRBV15; d_gene: .; CDR3nt: TGTGCCACCAGCAGAGAAGGGAGGGATGGCTACACCTTC; CDR3aa: CATSREGRDGYTF
j_gene: TRBJ2-7; abundance: once; v_gene: TRBV5-1; d_gene: TRBD1; CDR3nt: TGCGCCAGCAGCTTGGAAGGGACAGGCTCCTACGAGCAGTACTTC; CDR3aa: CASSLEGTGSYEQYF
j_gene: TRBJ2-5; abundance: .; v_gene: TRBV4-1; d_gene: .; CDR3nt: TGCGCCAGCAGCCAAGCGGCGCTAGGGGCTATAAGAGGGACCCAGTACTTC; CDR3aa: CASSQAALGAIRGTQYF
j_gene: TRBJ1-2; abundance: .; v_gene: TRBV2; d_gene: .; CDR3nt: TGTGCCATCACCCATCGCGGCAGGGTTGGCTACACCTTC; CDR3aa: CAITHRGRVGYTF
j_gene: TRBJ2-7; abundance: .; v_gene: TRBV25-1; d_gene: .; CDR3nt: TGTGCCAGCAGTGGAGACCAGGATCCCTACGAGCAGTACTTC; CDR3aa: CASSGDQDPYEQYF
j_gene: TRBJ1-1; abundance: .; v_gene: TRBV5-4; d_gene: .; CDR3nt: TGTGCCAGCAGCTTGGCGGGGGAAGAGTTAGCTTTCTTT; CDR3aa: CASSLAGEELAFF
j_gene: TRBJ1-2; abundance: .; v_gene: TRBV19; d_gene: TRBD1; CDR3nt: TGTGCCAGTACCCCGACAGGGATCAACTATGGCTACACCTTC; CDR3aa: CASTPTGINYGYTF
j_gene: TRBJ2-2; abundance: .; v_gene: TRBV10-1; d_gene: TRBD2; CDR3nt: TGCGCCAGCAGTGAGCGGCTAGCGGGAGGAAACCACACCGGGGAGCTGTTTTTT; CDR3aa: CASSERLAGGNHTGELFF
j_gene: TRBJ1-2; abundance: once; v_gene: TRBV28; d_gene: TRBD1; CDR3nt: TGTGCCAGCAGTACCACGGACAGGGGTTGGTATGGCTACACCTTC; CDR3aa: CASSTTDRGWYGYTF
j_gene: TRBJ1-1; abundance: .; v_gene: TRBV25-1; d_gene: TRBD1; CDR3nt: TGTGCCAGCCGGAAGGGACAGGGAGGAGAAGCTTTCTTT; CDR3aa: CASRKGQGGEAFF
j_gene: TRBJ1-3; abundance: .; v_gene: TRBV10-2; d_gene: .; CDR3nt: TGCGCCAGCGCGGGTAACTCTGGAAACACCATATATTTT; CDR3aa: CASAGNSGNTIYF
j_gene: TRBJ2-2; abundance: .; v_gene: TRBV18; d_gene: TRBD2; CDR3nt: TGTGCCAGCTCACCCCCCCTAGCGGGGCCGTTGACCGGGGAGCTGTTTTTT; CDR3aa: CASSPPLAGPLTGELFF
j_gene: TRBJ1-6; abundance: .; v_gene: TRBV4-1; d_gene: .; CDR3nt: TGCGCCAGCGGAAGGGGTCCTTCACCCCTCCACTTT; CDR3aa: CASGRGPSPLHF
j_gene: TRBJ1-4; abundance: .; v_gene: TRBV19; d_gene: .; CDR3nt: TGTGCCAGTGCCGGGATTGCAACTAATGAAAAACTGTTTTTT; CDR3aa: CASAGIATNEKLFF
j_gene: TRBJ1-1; abundance: .; v_gene: TRBV5-6; d_gene: .; CDR3nt: TGTGCCAGCAGCTTGAAGGGGCGGCTGGAAGCTTTCTTT; CDR3aa: CASSLKGRLEAFF
j_gene: TRBJ2-3; abundance: .; v_gene: TRBV19; d_gene: .; CDR3nt: TGTGCCAGTAGTATCAGAAGGGGAGATACGCAGTATTTT; CDR3aa: CASSIRRGDTQYF
j_gene: TRBJ2-3; abundance: .; v_gene: TRBV5-1; d_gene: TRBD2; CDR3nt: TGCGCCAGCAGCTCACCGGGACTAGCGGCCACAGATACGCAGTATTTT; CDR3aa: CASSSPGLAATDTQYF
j_gene: TRBJ2-2; abundance: .; v_gene: TRBV6-1; d_gene: TRBD1; CDR3nt: TGTGCCAGCAGACAGGGGGCGGGCACCGGGGAGCTGTTTTTT; CDR3aa: CASRQGAGTGELFF
j_gene: TRBJ1-2; abundance: .; v_gene: TRBV5-4; d_gene: .; CDR3nt: TGTGCCAGCAGCTTGGCGGGGGTCTATGGCTACACCTTC; CDR3aa: CASSLAGVYGYTF
j_gene: TRBJ2-1; abundance: .; v_gene: TRBV5-1; d_gene: .; CDR3nt: TGCGCCAGCAGCTCTGGACTCCTGAGCTCCTACAATGAGCAGTTCTTC; CDR3aa: CASSSGLLSSYNEQFF
j_gene: TRBJ2-3; abundance: few; v_gene: TRBV25-1; d_gene: TRBD2; CDR3nt: TGTGCCAGCGGGACTAGCGGTTACACAGATACGCAGTATTTT; CDR3aa: CASGTSGYTDTQYF
j_gene: TRBJ1-2; abundance: .; v_gene: TRBV19; d_gene: TRBD1; CDR3nt: TGTGCCAGTAGTACAGGACAGGGCGCAAACTATGGCTACACCTTC; CDR3aa: CASSTGQGANYGYTF
j_gene: TRBJ2-1; abundance: .; v_gene: TRBV7-2; d_gene: TRBD2; CDR3nt: TGTGCCAGCAGCTTAGTCGGAAGCGGGATTAACAATGAGCAGTTCTTC; CDR3aa: CASSLVGSGINNEQFF
j_gene: TRBJ1-6; abundance: .; v_gene: TRBV7-9; d_gene: TRBD1; CDR3nt: TGTGCCAGCAGCTTAGACCCGGGACAGGGGCCACCCCTCCACTTT; CDR3aa: CASSLDPGQGPPLHF
j_gene: TRBJ2-7; abundance: .; v_gene: TRBV5-1; d_gene: .; CDR3nt: TGCGCCAGCAGCTTAGCCTCGCAGGGCTTCTACGAGCAGTACTTC; CDR3aa: CASSLASQGFYEQYF
j_gene: TRBJ2-1; abundance: .; v_gene: TRBV2; d_gene: TRBD1; CDR3nt: TGTGCCAGCAGTGAAAGGACAGGGGCATTGGGTGAGCAGTTCTTC; CDR3aa: CASSERTGALGEQFF
j_gene: TRBJ2-7; abundance: .; v_gene: TRBV11-3; d_gene: .; CDR3nt: TGTGCCAGCAGCTCGGGATCGGGGGAGCAGTACTTC; CDR3aa: CASSSGSGEQYF
j_gene: TRBJ2-3; abundance: .; v_gene: TRBV5-1; d_gene: TRBD2; CDR3nt: TGCGCCAGCTCCAGTCGGGGGGACGGCACAGATACGCAGTATTTT; CDR3aa: CASSSRGDGTDTQYF
j_gene: TRBJ1-2; abundance: once; v_gene: TRBV6-8; d_gene: TRBD1; CDR3nt: TGTGCCAGCAGTTACCCGGGACAGGGGGCATATGGCTACACCTTC; CDR3aa: CASSYPGQGAYGYTF